This T cell receptor beta chain comes out of a study of identifying expanded T cells in peripheral blood. Study outcomes and limitations: Technical replicates showed about 1.2 changed clones; roughly two weeks roughly 18; four weeks 19. Variance in clone template counts between two-week samples significantly increased with total template count across all healthy donors.

Trimming took 5 bases from V and 8 from J, leaving 10 bases between them. The CDR3 has 13 amino acids. Looked up from germline, CDR1 is MNHNY and CDR2 is SVGAGI (reference sequence). The data were produced by immunoSEQ multiplex PCR, yet TCRdb's version contains in-frame clones alone and is incomplete. Of tens of thousands of clones listed, 88% are singletons. This clone was seen a few times. Its antigen is not known. No infections or other immune events were documented during collection. The genes are TRBV6-6 and TRBJ1-6; TRBD1 might be the D (5 bases). The sequenced sample was blood. This receptor was taken from a person aged 18-69 years in good health. The CDR3 region is CASSDRRDSPLHF. The CDR3 coding sequence is TGTGCCAGCAGTGACAGACGGGATTCACCCCTCCACTTT.